This T cell receptor (beta chain) was captured by sequencing in a study of blood T cell repertoires in COVID-19. On the study more broadly: The analysed material was cDNA or gDNA that came from T cells, B-cell-depleted T cells, or PBMCs.

Per the original methods: Reference gene primer amplification gave nucleated cell count estimates. TCRdb's copy holds only in-frame clones and misses some; the assay was immunoSEQ multiplex PCR. V and J calls and clone size follow that table, whereas D and trimming were derived from the DNA. The sample holds about 160,000 clones, 70% to 85% seen once. The Seattle patients, enrolled during active infection, were followed longitudinally. On this clone itself: This specimen includes other DNA sequences encoding the same CDR3.

The V gene's germline CDR1 is SEHNR and CDR2 FQNEAQ (reference sequence). This CDR3 region has 15 residues. V shed 5 bases, J shed 0 bases, and the junction held 6 bases outside the gene matches. Sequences were obtained from peripheral blood. The rearrangement links TRBV7-9 to TRBJ1-1; 7 nucleotides match TRBD1. The clonotype comes from a woman aged 40-49 years with COVID-19, enrolled during active disease. CDR3 in DNA: TGTGCCAGCAGCCCACGACAGGGAATGAACACTGAAGCTTTCTTT. Amino acid sequence: CASSPRQGMNTEAFF.